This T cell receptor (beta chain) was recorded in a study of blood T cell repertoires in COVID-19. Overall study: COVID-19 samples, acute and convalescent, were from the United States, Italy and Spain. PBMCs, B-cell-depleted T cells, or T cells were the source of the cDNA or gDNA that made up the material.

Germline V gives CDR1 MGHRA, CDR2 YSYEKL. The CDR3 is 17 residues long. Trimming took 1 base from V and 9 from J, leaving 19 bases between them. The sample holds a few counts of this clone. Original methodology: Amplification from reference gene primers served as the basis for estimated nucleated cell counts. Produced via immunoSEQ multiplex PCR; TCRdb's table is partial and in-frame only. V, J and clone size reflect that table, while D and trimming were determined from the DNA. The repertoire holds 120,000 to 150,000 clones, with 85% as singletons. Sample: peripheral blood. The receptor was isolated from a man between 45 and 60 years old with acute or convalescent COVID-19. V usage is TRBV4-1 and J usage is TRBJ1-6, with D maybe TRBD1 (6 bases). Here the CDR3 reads CASSQAFRQGPGSPLHF. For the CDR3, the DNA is TGCGCCAGCAGCCAAGCCTTTCGCCAGGGGCCGGGTTCACCCCTCCACTTT.